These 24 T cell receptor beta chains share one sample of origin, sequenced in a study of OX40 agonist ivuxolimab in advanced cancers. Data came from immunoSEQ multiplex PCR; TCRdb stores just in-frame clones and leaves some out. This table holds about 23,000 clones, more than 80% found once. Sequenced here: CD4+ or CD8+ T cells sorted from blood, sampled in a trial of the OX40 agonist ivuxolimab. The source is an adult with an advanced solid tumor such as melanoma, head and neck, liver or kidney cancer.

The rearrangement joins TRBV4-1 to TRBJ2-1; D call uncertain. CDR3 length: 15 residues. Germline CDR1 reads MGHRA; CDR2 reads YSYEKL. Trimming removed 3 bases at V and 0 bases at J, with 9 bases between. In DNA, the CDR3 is TGCGCCAGCAGCCAGGAACAGAACTCCTACAATGAGCAGTTCTTC. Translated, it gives CASSQEQNSYNEQFF.

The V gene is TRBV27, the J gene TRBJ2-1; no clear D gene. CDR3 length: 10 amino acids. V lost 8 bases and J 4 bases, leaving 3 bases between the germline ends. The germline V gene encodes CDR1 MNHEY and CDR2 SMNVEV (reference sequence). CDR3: CASGYNEQFF. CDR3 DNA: TGTGCCAGCGGGTACAATGAGCAGTTCTTC.

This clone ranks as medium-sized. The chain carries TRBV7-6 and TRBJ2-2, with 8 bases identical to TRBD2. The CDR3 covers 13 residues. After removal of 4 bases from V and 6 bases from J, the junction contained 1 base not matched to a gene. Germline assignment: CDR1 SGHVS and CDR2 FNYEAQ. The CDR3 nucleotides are TGTGCCAGCAGCTCGGGACTAGCCGGGGAGCTGTTTTTT. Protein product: CASSSGLAGELFF.

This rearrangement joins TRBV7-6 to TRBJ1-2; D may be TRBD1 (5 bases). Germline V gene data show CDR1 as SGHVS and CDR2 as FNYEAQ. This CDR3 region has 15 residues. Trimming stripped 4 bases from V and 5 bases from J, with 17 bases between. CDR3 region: CASSSQFPGRYGYTF. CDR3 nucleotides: TGTGCCAGCAGCTCACAATTCCCGGGGCGATATGGCTACACCTTC. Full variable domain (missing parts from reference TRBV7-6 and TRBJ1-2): GAGVSQSPRYKVTKRGQDVALRCDPISGHVSLYWYRQALGQGPEFLTYFNYEAQQDKSGLPNDRFSAERPEGSISTLTIQRTEQRDSAMYRCASSSQFPGRYGYTFGSGTRLTVV.

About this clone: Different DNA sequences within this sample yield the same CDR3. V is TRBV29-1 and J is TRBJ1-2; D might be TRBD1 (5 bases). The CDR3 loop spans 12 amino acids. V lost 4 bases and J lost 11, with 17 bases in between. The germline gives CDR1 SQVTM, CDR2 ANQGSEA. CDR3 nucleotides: TGCAGCGTTGTTTCCTCGGGGGACGGTTACACCTTC. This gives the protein CSVVSSGDGYTF. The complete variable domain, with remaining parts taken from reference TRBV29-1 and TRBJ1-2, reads SAVISQKPSRDICQRGTSLTIQCQVDSQVTMMFWYRQQPGQSLTLIATANQGSEATYESGFVIDKFPISRPNLTFSTLTVSNMSPEDSSIYLCSVVSSGDGYTFGSGTRLTVV.

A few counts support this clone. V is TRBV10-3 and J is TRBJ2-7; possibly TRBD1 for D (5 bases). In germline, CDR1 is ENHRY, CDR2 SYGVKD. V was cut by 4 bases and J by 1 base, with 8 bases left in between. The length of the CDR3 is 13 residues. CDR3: CAISGQGSYEQYF. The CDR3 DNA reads TGTGCCATCAGTGGCCAGGGTTCCTACGAGCAGTACTTC.

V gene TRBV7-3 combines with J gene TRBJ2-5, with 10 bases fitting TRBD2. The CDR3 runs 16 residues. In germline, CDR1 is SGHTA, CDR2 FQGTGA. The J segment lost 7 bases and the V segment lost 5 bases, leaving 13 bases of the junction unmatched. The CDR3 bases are TGTGCCAGCAGCCCTACCGGACTAGCGGACTCGGGGACCCAGTACTTC. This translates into CASSPTGLADSGTQYF. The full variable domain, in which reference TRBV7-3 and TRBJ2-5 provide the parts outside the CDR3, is GAGVSQTPSNKVTEKGKYVELRCDPISGHTALYWYRQSLGQGPEFLIYFQGTGAADDSGLPNDRFFAVRPEGSVSTLKIQRTERGDSAVYLCASSPTGLADSGTQYFGPGTRLLVL.

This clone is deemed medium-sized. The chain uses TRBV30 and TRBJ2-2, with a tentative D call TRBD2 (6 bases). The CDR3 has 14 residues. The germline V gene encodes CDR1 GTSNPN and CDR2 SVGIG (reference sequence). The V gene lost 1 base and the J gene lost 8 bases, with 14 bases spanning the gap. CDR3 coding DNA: TGTGCCTGGAGTGACCGACTAGAGTCAGGGGAGCTGTTTTTT. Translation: CAWSDRLESGELFF.

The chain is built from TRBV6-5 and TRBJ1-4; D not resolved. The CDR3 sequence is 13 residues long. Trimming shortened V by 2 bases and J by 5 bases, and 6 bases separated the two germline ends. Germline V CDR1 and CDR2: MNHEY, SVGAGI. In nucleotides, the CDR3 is TGTGCCAGCAGTTACGACTGGAATGAAAAACTGTTTTTT. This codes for CASSYDWNEKLFF.

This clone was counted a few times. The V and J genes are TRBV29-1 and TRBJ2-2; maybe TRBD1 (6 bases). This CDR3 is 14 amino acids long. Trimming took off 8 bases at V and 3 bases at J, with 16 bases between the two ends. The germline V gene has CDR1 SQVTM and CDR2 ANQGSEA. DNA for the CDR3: TGCAGCATCCAACAACAGGGCGACACCGGGGAGCTGTTTTTT. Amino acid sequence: CSIQQQGDTGELFF.

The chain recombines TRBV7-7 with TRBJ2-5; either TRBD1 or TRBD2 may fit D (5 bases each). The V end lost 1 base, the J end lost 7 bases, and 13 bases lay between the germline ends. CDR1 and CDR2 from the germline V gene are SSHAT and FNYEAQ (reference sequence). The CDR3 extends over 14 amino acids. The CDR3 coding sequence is TGTGCCAGCAGCTTAGGGGACCTAGTTGCGACCCAGTACTTC. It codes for CASSLGDLVATQYF.

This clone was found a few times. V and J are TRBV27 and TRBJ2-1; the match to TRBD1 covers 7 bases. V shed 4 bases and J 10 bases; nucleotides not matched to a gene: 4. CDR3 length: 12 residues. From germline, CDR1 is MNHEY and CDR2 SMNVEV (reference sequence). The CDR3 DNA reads TGTGCCAGCAGTTCGACAGGGAGCGAGCAGTTCTTC. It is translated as CASSSTGSEQFF.

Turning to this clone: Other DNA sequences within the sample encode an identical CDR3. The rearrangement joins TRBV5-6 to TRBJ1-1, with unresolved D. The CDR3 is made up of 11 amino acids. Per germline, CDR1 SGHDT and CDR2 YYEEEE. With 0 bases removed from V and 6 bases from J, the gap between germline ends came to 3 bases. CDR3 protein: CASSLGAEAFF. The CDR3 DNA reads TGTGCCAGCAGCTTGGGGGCTGAAGCTTTCTTT.

The CDR3 DNA sequence: TGTGCCAGCAGCTTACCGTCCGCCCACGAGCAGTACTTC. Its translation is CASSLPSAHEQYF. The chain joins TRBV7-9 to TRBJ2-7; D gene ambiguous. The ends were cut back, 2 bases at V and 5 bases at J, with 10 bases in the middle. Germline CDR1 is SEHNR and CDR2 is FQNEAQ (reference sequence). The CDR3 is made up of 13 amino acids.

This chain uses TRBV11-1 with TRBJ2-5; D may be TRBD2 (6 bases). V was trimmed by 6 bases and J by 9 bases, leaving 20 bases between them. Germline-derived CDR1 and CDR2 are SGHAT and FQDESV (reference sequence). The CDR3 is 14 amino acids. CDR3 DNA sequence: TGTGCCAGCAGTCTTACACTAGCCCCTCTTGCCCAGTACTTC. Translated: CASSLTLAPLAQYF.

CDR3 loop: CASSYLGGPQETQYF. As DNA, the CDR3 is TGTGCCAGCAGTTATCTCGGGGGGCCTCAAGAGACCCAGTACTTC. The chain uses TRBV6-5 and TRBJ2-5, with D maybe TRBD2 (7 bases). Trimming pared 3 bases from V and 2 bases from J, leaving 13 bases between. This CDR3 has 15 residues. Germline V gene sequence: CDR1 MNHEY, CDR2 SVGAGI.

In DNA, the CDR3 is TGTGCCACGCAGAGAAACTTGGTTGTTGGCTACACCTTC. It yields the protein CATQRNLVVGYTF. The chain combines TRBV5-4 with TRBJ1-2; no definite D call. CDR1 and CDR2 (germline): SGHNT, YYREEE (reference sequence). The CDR3 runs 13 residues. The germline V and J ends were trimmed by 9 bases and 7 bases, with 19 bases remaining between them.

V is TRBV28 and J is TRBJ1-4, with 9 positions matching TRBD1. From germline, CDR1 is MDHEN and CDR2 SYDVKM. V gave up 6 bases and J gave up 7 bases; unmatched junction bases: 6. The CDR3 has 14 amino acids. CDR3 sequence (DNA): TGTGCCAGCAGCGAACAGGGGGCTACTGAAAAACTGTTTTTT. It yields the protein CASSEQGATEKLFF.

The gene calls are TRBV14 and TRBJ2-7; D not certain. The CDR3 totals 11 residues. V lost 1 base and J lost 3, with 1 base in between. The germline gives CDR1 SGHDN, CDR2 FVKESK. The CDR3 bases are TGTGCCAGCAGCCAAGGCTACGAGCAGTACTTC. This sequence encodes CASSQGYEQYF.

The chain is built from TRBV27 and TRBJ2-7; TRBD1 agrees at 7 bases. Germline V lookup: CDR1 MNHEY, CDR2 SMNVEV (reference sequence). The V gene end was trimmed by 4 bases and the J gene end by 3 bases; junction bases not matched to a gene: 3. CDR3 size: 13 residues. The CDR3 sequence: CASSWTGFYEQYF. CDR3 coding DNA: TGTGCCAGCAGTTGGACAGGCTTCTACGAGCAGTACTTC.

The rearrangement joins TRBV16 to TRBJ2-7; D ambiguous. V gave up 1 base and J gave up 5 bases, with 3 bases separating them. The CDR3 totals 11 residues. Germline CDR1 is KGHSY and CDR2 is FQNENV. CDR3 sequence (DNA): TGTGCCAGCAGCCAATTTAACGAGCAGTACTTC. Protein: CASSQFNEQYF.

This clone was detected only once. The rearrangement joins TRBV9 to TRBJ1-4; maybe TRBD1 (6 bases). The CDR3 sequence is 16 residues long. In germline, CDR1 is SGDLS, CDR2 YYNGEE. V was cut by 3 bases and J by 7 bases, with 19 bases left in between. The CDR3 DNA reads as TGTGCCAGCAGCGAATCGGGGGGCTGGATCGGTGAAAAACTGTTTTTT. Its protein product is CASSESGGWIGEKLFF.

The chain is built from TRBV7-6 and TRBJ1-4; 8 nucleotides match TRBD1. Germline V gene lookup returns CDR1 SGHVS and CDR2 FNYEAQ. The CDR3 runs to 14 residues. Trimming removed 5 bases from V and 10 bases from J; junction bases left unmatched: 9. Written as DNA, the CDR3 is TGTGCCAGCAGCCCAGGACAGGGCTTGGTAAAACTGTTTTTT. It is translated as CASSPGQGLVKLFF.

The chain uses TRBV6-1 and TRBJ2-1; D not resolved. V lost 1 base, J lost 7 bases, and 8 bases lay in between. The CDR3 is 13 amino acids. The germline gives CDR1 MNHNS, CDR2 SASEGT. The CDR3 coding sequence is TGTGCCAGCAGTGAAGTTGAGGTGAATGAGCAGTTCTTC. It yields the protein CASSEVEVNEQFF.